The 11 T cell receptor beta chains presented below share a single source sample, sequenced in a study of long-term antiretroviral therapy in people with HIV. Sequencing used immunoSEQ v3.0 at survey level. Assay used: immunoSEQ multiplex PCR; TCRdb lists only in-frame clones, some missing. The data show tens of thousands of clones, nearly 95% seen once. The material was unsorted PBMCs, obtained 4.4 years after starting antiretroviral therapy. These receptors came from a woman between 45 and 60 years old with HIV.

The chain uses TRBV10-3 and TRBJ1-2, with D possibly TRBD1 on 5 matching bases. V was shortened by 7 bases and J by 1 base, with 10 bases between the two germline ends. CDR1 and CDR2 from the germline V gene are ENHRY and SYGVKD. This CDR3 contains 13 residues. CDR3 sequence reads: CAITRDLNYGYTF. Here the CDR3 DNA reads TGTGCCATCACCCGGGACCTTAACTATGGCTACACCTTC.

The chain uses TRBV6-1 and TRBJ2-3; TRBD1 matches at 9 bases. CDR3 length: 15 amino acids. CDR1 and CDR2 (germline): MNHNS, SASEGT. The V gene end was trimmed by 6 bases and the J gene end by 3 bases; junction bases not matched to a gene: 7. CDR3 nucleotide sequence: TGTGCCAGCAGGGCCGGGACAGGGTGGACAGATACGCAGTATTTT. Amino acids: CASRAGTGWTDTQYF.

This rearrangement joins TRBV9 to TRBJ2-7; TRBD1 is a possible D gene (5 bases). Trimming took off 3 bases at V and 0 bases at J, with 10 bases between the two ends. This CDR3 region has 14 residues. Germline CDR1 reads SGDLS; CDR2 reads YYNGEE. In nucleotides, the CDR3 is TGTGCCAGCAGCGCCAGGGCGAGCTCCTACGAGCAGTACTTC. Translation: CASSARASSYEQYF.

About this clone: The junction does not match germline at one end; this may be a read error. The chain has TRBV7-7 and TRBJ2-7; D might be TRBD1 or TRBD2, each matching 5 bases. Germline V CDR1 and CDR2: SSHAT, FNYEAQ (reference sequence). This CDR3 spans 13 amino acids. The CDR3 sequence is CASSLVGSGPMYF. The DNA of the CDR3 is TGTGCTAGCAGCTTAGTTGGTTCGGGGCCGATGTACTTC.

This clone is a singleton in its sample. V usage is TRBV7-2 and J usage is TRBJ2-3; D not resolved. CDR3 length equals 13 residues. Germline V CDR1 and CDR2: SGHTA, FQGNSA. The V end was cut by 0 bases, the J end by 2 bases, with 3 bases between. In DNA, the CDR3 is TGTGCCAGCAGCTTAGCGGTCACAGATACGCAGTATTTT. It translates to CASSLAVTDTQYF.

V usage is TRBV4-3 and J usage is TRBJ1-1, with a tentative D call TRBD1 (6 bases). V lost 6 bases and J 7 bases, leaving 12 bases between the germline ends. Germline lookup yields CDR1 LGHNA and CDR2 YSLEER. This CDR3 region has 12 residues. Here the CDR3 DNA reads TGCGCCAGCAGTCACACAGGGCTTGAAGCTTTCTTT. This translates into CASSHTGLEAFF.

V and J are TRBV11-2 and TRBJ1-5; TRBD1 might be the D (5 bases). The length of the CDR3 is 16 residues. Germline lookup yields CDR1 SGHAT and CDR2 FQNNGV. V shed 0 bases and J shed 1 base, with 10 bases lying between them. For the CDR3, the DNA is TGTGCCAGCAGCTTAGATGGCGGGGGAAGCAATCAGCCCCAGCATTTT. It encodes CASSLDGGGSNQPQHF.

The chain combines TRBV11-1 with TRBJ2-1; TRBD1 matches 11 bases. Germline V CDR1 and CDR2: SGHAT, FQDESV (reference sequence). The V segment lost 5 bases and the J segment 7 bases; nucleotides outside the gene matches: 10. The CDR3 is 16 residues long. This CDR3 is CASSLPGTGGFNEQFF. DNA of the CDR3: TGTGCCAGCAGCCTCCCCGGGACAGGGGGTTTTAATGAGCAGTTCTTC. Based on the CDR3 plus reference TRBV11-1 and TRBJ2-1, the full variable domain is EAEVAQSPRYKITEKSQAVAFWCDPISGHATLYWYRQILGQGPELLVQFQDESVVDDSQLPKDRFSAERLKGVDSTLKIQPAELGDSAMYLCASSLPGTGGFNEQFFGPGTRLTVL.

The rearrangement uses TRBV27 and TRBJ1-5; D call uncertain. The germline V gene encodes CDR1 MNHEY and CDR2 SMNVEV (reference sequence). This CDR3 contains 15 residues. Trimming took 3 bases from V and 1 from J, leaving 10 bases between them. The CDR3 DNA reads as TGTGCCAGCAGTTTTTCCCTTGGCAGCAATCAGCCCCAGCATTTT. It translates to CASSFSLGSNQPQHF.

The V gene is TRBV4-1, the J gene TRBJ1-5, with unresolved D. CDR1 is MGHRA and CDR2 is YSYEKL in the germline V gene. Trimming left V 4 bases short and J 6 bases short, with 16 bases between. This CDR3 region has 15 residues. The CDR3 nucleotides read TGCGCCAGCAGCCCCTTCCAGGTCCTTAGTCAGCCCCAGCATTTT. Its protein product is CASSPFQVLSQPQHF.

The chain has TRBV5-4 and TRBJ2-4; 9 bases are shared with TRBD2. Per the germline V gene, CDR1 is SGHNT and CDR2 is YYREEE (reference sequence). The ends lost 3 bases at V and 9 bases at J; junction bases unmatched: 7. The CDR3 is 14 amino acids. CDR3 loop: CASSSVAGVGIQYF. CDR3 coding DNA: TGTGCCAGCAGCTCGGTAGCGGGGGTGGGCATTCAGTACTTC.